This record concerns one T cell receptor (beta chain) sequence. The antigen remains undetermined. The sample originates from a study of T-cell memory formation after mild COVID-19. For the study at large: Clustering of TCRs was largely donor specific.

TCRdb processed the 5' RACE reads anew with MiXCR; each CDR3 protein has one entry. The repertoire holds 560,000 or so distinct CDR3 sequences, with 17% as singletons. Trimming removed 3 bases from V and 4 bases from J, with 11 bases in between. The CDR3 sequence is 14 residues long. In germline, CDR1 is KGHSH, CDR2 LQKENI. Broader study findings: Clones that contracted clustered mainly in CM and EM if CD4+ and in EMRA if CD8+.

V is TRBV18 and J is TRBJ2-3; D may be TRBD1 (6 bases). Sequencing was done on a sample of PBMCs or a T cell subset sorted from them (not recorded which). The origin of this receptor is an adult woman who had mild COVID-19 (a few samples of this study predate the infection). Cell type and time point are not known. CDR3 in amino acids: CASSPQGNADTQYF. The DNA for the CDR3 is TGTGCCAGCTCACCGCAGGGGAACGCAGATACGCAGTATTTT.